The clone carrying this T cell receptor beta chain was detected only a few times. Its specificity is unknown. A read error is the likely source, as a far larger clone sits one nucleotide away. For unsorted PBMC, 300 ng DNA per replicate equaled roughly 30,000 T cell genomes. Data came from immunoSEQ multiplex PCR; TCRdb stores just in-frame clones and leaves some out. The table lists some 470,000 clones, around 80% of them singletons. These data come from a study of shared clonotypes between healthy human individuals. Those who donated were healthy HIV-negative adults, with no recent acute infections or vaccinations reported. Adults of Caucasian background living in Nashville, Tennessee made up all donors. Study outcomes and limitations: The donor pool, a small one, limited the genetic and exposure-history diversity represented.

Trimming took 7 bases from V and 7 from J, leaving 13 bases between them. CDR3 length: 12 residues. Looked up from germline, CDR1 is SNHLY and CDR2 is FYNNEI. Sequencing was done on a sample of PBMCs. The source is a woman aged 40 to 50 in good health. Some clones in this sample may be carry-over from other donors' samples. The chain is built from TRBV2 and TRBJ1-2; D call uncertain. CDR3 sequence: CASTAVGGGYTF. In DNA, the CDR3 is TGTGCCAGCACAGCGGTAGGAGGTGGCTACACCTTC.